This T cell receptor (beta chain) emerged from a study of CD4+ T cells in melanoma. In the case of this clone: Its matching antigen is unknown.

Assay: immunoSEQ multiplex PCR; the TCRdb copy retains only in-frame clones and omits some. The data contain roughly 20,000 clones, roughly 87% of them seen just once; the ten biggest clones take up roughly 4%. Study results and limitations: A reported correlation linked neoantigen-specific CD4+ T cells to CD8+, macrophage and B cell function.

Deletions cut 1 base from V and 6 bases from J, with 10 bases between. The V gene's germline CDR1 is SGHNT and CDR2 YYREEE (reference sequence). The CDR3 covers 13 residues. This TCR was recovered from a human donor with melanoma. Sequencing was carried out using cells from a culture (not recorded whether cultured in vitro). V usage is TRBV5-4 and J usage is TRBJ1-2; D not certain. CDR3 bases: TGTGCCAGCAGCTTGCCTGGAAGGGATGGCTACACCTTC. It encodes CASSLPGRDGYTF.